Below, 19 T cell receptor beta chains from the same sample are listed, as sequenced in a study of blood T cells in healthy people across ages. Primers used in a second PCR of about 6 to 12 cycles were a sample-barcoded 5' primer and a J-beta primer mix. TCRdb used MiXCR to reprocess the 5' RACE reads, holding one entry per CDR3 protein. The table shows hundreds of thousands of distinct CDR3 sequences, with 44% occurring only once. Material for sequencing was blood. All receptors derive from a man aged 55 to 70 in good health.

This chain joins TRBV27 and TRBJ1-4; 8 bases align to TRBD1. The CDR3 extends over 15 amino acids. V lost 5 bases to trimming and J lost 6 bases; unmatched junction nucleotides: 8. CDR1 is MNHEY, CDR2 SMNVEV, per germline (reference sequence). The DNA for the CDR3 is TGTGCCAGCAGTCAGGGGGCCGGACAGTATGAAAAACTGTTTTTT. This sequence encodes CASSQGAGQYEKLFF.

J is TRBJ2-1 and V is TRBV7-2, with D perhaps TRBD2 (5 bases). Trimming removed 5 bases at V and 13 bases at J, with 15 bases between. CDR3 length: 12 residues. Per the germline V gene, CDR1 is SGHTA and CDR2 is FQGNSA. The CDR3 DNA reads as TGTGCCAGCAGCGGACTTGAGGAGACCCAGTTCTTC. Encoded protein: CASSGLEETQFF.

This clonotype was found a few times. The V gene is TRBV7-2, the J gene TRBJ2-2; D remains unclear. With 5 bases removed from V and 3 bases from J, the gap between germline ends came to 13 bases. CDR1 and CDR2 from the germline V gene are SGHTA and FQGNSA. This CDR3 is 15 amino acids long. The chain's CDR3 is CASSRAARYTGELFF. The CDR3 DNA follows: TGTGCCAGCAGCAGAGCTGCCAGATACACCGGGGAGCTGTTTTTT.

The rearrangement joins TRBV6-1 to TRBJ1-2; D not certain. Trimming left V 2 bases short and J 5 bases short, with 18 bases between. Looked up from germline, CDR1 is MNHNS and CDR2 is SASEGT. The CDR3 has 16 residues. CDR3 protein: CASSEWAGSTGYGYTF. The CDR3 DNA sequence: TGTGCCAGCAGTGAATGGGCAGGATCGACTGGGTATGGCTACACCTTC.

The chain uses TRBV4-1 and TRBJ1-1; 7 nucleotides match TRBD1. V shed 1 base, J shed 1 base, and the junction held 6 bases outside the gene matches. The CDR3 is 16 residues long. Germline lookup yields CDR1 MGHRA and CDR2 YSYEKL. The CDR3: CASSQGTGEKNTEAFF. The DNA of the CDR3 is TGCGCCAGCAGCCAAGGAACAGGGGAGAAGAACACTGAAGCTTTCTTT.

The chain uses TRBV19 and TRBJ2-1; TRBD1 aligns across 7 bases. The V gene's germline CDR1 is LNHDA and CDR2 SQIVND (reference sequence). This CDR3 is 14 amino acids long. With 3 bases clipped from V and 13 bases from J, the junction kept 12 bases outside the gene matches. CDR3 in DNA: TGTGCCAGTAGTATCGACAGGGATCGAGAGACCCAGTTCTTC. Its translation: CASSIDRDRETQFF.

This clonotype showed up just once. This sequence joins TRBV6-1 and TRBJ2-4, with D perhaps TRBD2 (5 bases). The CDR3 has 15 amino acids. V gave up 4 bases and J gave up 9 bases, with 19 bases separating them. Looked up from germline, CDR1 is MNHNS and CDR2 is SASEGT. For the CDR3, the DNA is TGTGCCAGCAGTGGAGCGGACCGGACGGTTGGCATTCAGTACTTC. This encodes CASSGADRTVGIQYF.

This clonotype was counted a few times. V is TRBV20-1 and J is TRBJ2-3, with D uncertain. Looked up from germline, CDR1 is DFQATT and CDR2 is SNEGSKA (reference sequence). Between the trimmed V and J ends, which lost 0 bases and 0 bases, there was a span of 7 bases. The CDR3 is made up of 14 amino acids. The CDR3 protein is CSARDARSTDTQYF. The CDR3, as DNA: TGCAGTGCTAGAGATGCGCGGAGCACAGATACGCAGTATTTT.

This clonotype was recorded many times. The chain is built from TRBV29-1 and TRBJ2-5; D is possibly TRBD1 (5 bases). Germline-derived CDR1 and CDR2 are SQVTM and ANQGSEA. Trimming removed 2 bases from V and 2 bases from J, with 12 bases in between. CDR3 length: 14 amino acids. As DNA, the CDR3 is TGCAGCGTTGAAAAGGGGTTCCCGCAAGAGACCCAGTACTTC. Translation gives CSVEKGFPQETQYF.

On this clonotype: Germline and junction disagree at one end, which may indicate a read error. The CDR3 sequence is CASSLQEWAYVQYF. CDR3 in DNA: TGCGCCAGCAGCCTTCAGGAGTGGGCCTACGTGCAGTACTTC. The V gene is TRBV4-1, the J gene TRBJ2-7, with D unclear. CDR1 is MGHRA, CDR2 YSYEKL, per germline. This CDR3 contains 14 residues.

This chain links TRBV7-9 with TRBJ1-1; D ambiguous. Germline loops: CDR1 SEHNR, CDR2 FQNEAQ (reference sequence). V lost 4 bases and J 8 bases, leaving 11 bases between the germline ends. CDR3 length equals 12 residues. CDR3: CASSSELGEAFF. The CDR3, as DNA: TGTGCCAGCAGCTCCGAGCTTGGGGAAGCTTTCTTT.

V gene TRBV7-9 combines with J gene TRBJ2-7; D not certain. The V and J ends lost 6 bases and 0 bases respectively, with 12 bases between them. Germline loops: CDR1 SEHNR, CDR2 FQNEAQ (reference sequence). CDR3 length: 14 residues. The CDR3, as DNA: TGTGCCAGCAGTTCGACGGTGAACTCCTACGAGCAGTACTTC. It is translated as CASSSTVNSYEQYF.

This clonotype was seen more than once but under ten times. The V call is TRBV28, the J call TRBJ2-1; 7 nucleotides match TRBD1. This CDR3 is built from 15 residues. V shed 7 bases, J shed 2 bases, and the junction held 8 bases outside the gene matches. Germline CDR1 reads MDHEN; CDR2 reads SYDVKM. The CDR3 DNA reads as TGTGCCAGCACCTCCCGGACAGGCACCTACAATGAGCAGTTCTTC. This codes for CASTSRTGTYNEQFF.

The chain joins TRBV2 to TRBJ2-1; D not resolved. The end of the DNA aligns better with TRBJ2-7, so the J call may be wrong. In germline, CDR1 is SNHLY, CDR2 FYNNEI. The CDR3 runs 14 residues. The CDR3 sequence is CASRAKTPYNEQYF. CDR3 sequence (DNA): TGTGCCAGCAGGGCTAAGACACCCTACAATGAGCAGTACTTC.

The chain recombines TRBV6-5 with TRBJ2-4; D is possibly TRBD2 (5 bases). The ends were cut back, 2 bases at V and 0 bases at J, with 17 bases in the middle. Per the germline V gene, CDR1 is MNHEY and CDR2 is SVGAGI. The CDR3 loop spans 18 amino acids. Here the CDR3 DNA reads TGTGCCAGCAGTTACAGGTCGGCGACTAATATAGCCAAAAACATTCAGTACTTC. Translated: CASSYRSATNIAKNIQYF.

This clonotype came up a few times. In DNA, the CDR3 is TGTGCCAGCAGTGAGTTCACCACTTCGGGCTACGAGCAGTACTTC. Residues: CASSEFTTSGYEQYF. The chain links TRBV6-1 to TRBJ2-7; D gene ambiguous. In germline, CDR1 is MNHNS, CDR2 SASEGT. This CDR3 region has 15 residues. V was pared by 3 bases and J by 3 bases, with 15 bases between.

This clonotype was recorded only once. This chain uses TRBV27 with TRBJ1-5; 9 nucleotides align to TRBD1. J gave up 5 bases and V 7 bases, and 15 bases lay outside the gene matches. The germline gives CDR1 MNHEY, CDR2 SMNVEV (reference sequence). CDR3 length: 17 amino acids. Written as DNA, the CDR3 is TGTGCCAGCAATCCTGACCGCCGGGACAGGGTAGATCAGCCCCAGCATTTT. The encoded protein is CASNPDRRDRVDQPQHF.

J is TRBJ2-1 and V is TRBV12-3 or TRBV12-4; 12 bases are shared with TRBD2. V lost 4 bases to trimming and J lost 8 bases; unmatched junction nucleotides: 6. The CDR3 has 15 residues. CDR3 protein: CASSSSSGGADEQFF. CDR3 bases: TGTGCCAGCAGTTCTTCTAGCGGGGGGGCAGATGAGCAGTTCTTC.

The chain employs TRBV29-1 and TRBJ2-7, with 9 bases that match TRBD1. The DNA matches TRBJ2-5 better at its end, which makes the J call doubtful. This CDR3 is built from 13 residues. Germline loops: CDR1 SQVTM, CDR2 ANQGSEA. This CDR3 is CSVRDRVEETQYF. As DNA, the CDR3 is TGCAGCGTGAGGGACAGGGTAGAAGAGACCCAGTACTTC.